The 10 T cell receptor beta chains below come from one sample, sequenced in a study of cytomegalovirus exposure and HLA in healthy donors. Amplification used 60 Vbeta primers and 13 Jbeta primers. TCRdb's copy holds only in-frame clones and misses some; the assay was immunoSEQ multiplex PCR. The table shows over 150,000 clones, with about 80% occurring only once. The sample taken for sequencing was PBMCs. These receptors were obtained from a woman aged 45-65 years in good health and CMV-seronegative.

This chain joins TRBV28 and TRBJ2-1; D ambiguous. CDR1 is MDHEN and CDR2 is SYDVKM in the germline V gene. V lost 4 bases and J lost 8, with 9 bases in between. There are 12 residues in the CDR3. CDR3 sequence (DNA): TGTGCCAGCAGTTCAATAGCCGATGAGCAGTTCTTC. Its translation: CASSSIADEQFF.

This sequence joins TRBV6-6 and TRBJ2-7; TRBD1 agrees at 9 bases. CDR1 and CDR2 from the germline V gene are MNHNY and SVGAGI (reference sequence). Losses at the gene ends were 5 bases for V and 4 bases for J; bases not matched to a gene: 3. This CDR3 has 13 residues. The CDR3 spells CASSPGTGYEQYF. DNA for the CDR3: TGTGCCAGCAGTCCCGGGACAGGGTACGAGCAGTACTTC.

This rearrangement joins TRBV9 to TRBJ2-5, with D possibly TRBD1 on 5 matching bases. CDR1 and CDR2 (germline): SGDLS, YYNGEE. Trimming removed 0 bases at V and 2 bases at J, with 8 bases between. CDR3 length equals 14 residues. CDR3 region: CASSVGTSQETQYF. Here the CDR3 DNA reads TGTGCCAGCAGCGTAGGGACATCACAAGAGACCCAGTACTTC.

The V call is TRBV5-4, the J call TRBJ2-2, with D uncertain. Germline-derived CDR1 and CDR2 are SGHNT and YYREEE (reference sequence). The V and J ends lost 3 bases and 1 base respectively, with 10 bases between them. There are 15 residues in the CDR3. The chain's CDR3 is CASSSYDVNTGELFF. The CDR3 DNA reads as TGTGCCAGCAGCTCCTACGATGTGAACACCGGGGAGCTGTTTTTT. The full variable domain, with the rest looked up from reference TRBV5-4 and TRBJ2-2, is ETGVTQSPTHLIKTRGQQVTLRCSSQSGHNTVSWYQQALGQGPQFIFQYYREEENGRGNFPPRFSGLQFPNYSSELNVNALELDDSALYLCASSSYDVNTGELFFGEGSRLTVL.

V and J are TRBV18 and TRBJ1-5; maybe TRBD1 (5 bases). Trimming left V 5 bases short and J 0 bases short, with 11 bases between. This CDR3 is built from 15 residues. Germline-derived CDR1 and CDR2 are KGHSH and LQKENI. The CDR3 coding sequence is TGTGCCAGCTCAGAGACAGTTAATAGCAATCAGCCCCAGCATTTT. This codes for CASSETVNSNQPQHF. Together with reference TRBV18 and TRBJ1-5, the CDR3 gives the full variable domain: NAGVMQNPRHLVRRRGQEARLRCSPMKGHSHVYWYRQLPEEGLKFMVYLQKENIIDESGMPKERFSAEFPKEGPSILRIQQVVRGDSAAYFCASSETVNSNQPQHFGDGTRLSIL.

V and J are TRBV29-1 and TRBJ2-6; TRBD2 might be the D (5 bases). This CDR3 has 18 amino acids. Germline CDR1 reads SQVTM; CDR2 reads ANQGSEA. V was shortened by 1 base and J by 2 bases, with 18 bases between the two germline ends. This CDR3 is CSVEGRGMGYTGANVLTF. CDR3 coding DNA: TGCAGCGTTGAAGGTCGGGGTATGGGGTATACTGGGGCCAACGTCCTGACTTTC.

V and J are TRBV6-5 and TRBJ2-1; the D gene is possibly TRBD1 (6 bases). Germline-derived CDR1 and CDR2 are MNHEY and SVGAGI. V was cut by 5 bases and J by 6 bases, with 11 bases left in between. The CDR3 extends over 13 amino acids. CDR3 in DNA: TGTGCCAGCAGTAATACAGGGTTCAATGAGCAGTTCTTC. Protein product: CASSNTGFNEQFF.

This sequence joins TRBV29-1 and TRBJ1-2; D is possibly TRBD1 (6 bases). CDR1 is SQVTM, CDR2 ANQGSEA, per germline. V lost 6 bases, J lost 2 bases, and 16 bases lay in between. The CDR3 extends over 14 amino acids. CDR3 coding DNA: TGCAGCGTCCAGACAGGTCTATCGAACTATGGCTACACCTTC. This translates into CSVQTGLSNYGYTF.

V gene TRBV28 combines with J gene TRBJ1-1; D is perhaps TRBD1 (6 bases). This CDR3 has 13 amino acids. Germline CDR1 MDHEN, CDR2 SYDVKM. Between the trimmed V and J ends, which lost 3 bases and 11 bases, there was a span of 16 bases. CDR3 region: CASSFGKGRGAFF. In DNA form, the CDR3 reads TGTGCCAGCAGTTTCGGCAAAGGGAGGGGGGCTTTCTTT.

The chain uses TRBV27 and TRBJ2-1; 11 bases match TRBD2. The CDR3 contains 15 residues. Germline CDR1 and CDR2: MNHEY and SMNVEV (reference sequence). Germline trimming cut 5 bases from V and 8 bases from J; bases unmatched to any gene: 8. This CDR3 is CASSPAGTSGYEQFF. The DNA of the CDR3 is TGTGCCAGCAGTCCAGCCGGGACTAGCGGATATGAGCAGTTCTTC.